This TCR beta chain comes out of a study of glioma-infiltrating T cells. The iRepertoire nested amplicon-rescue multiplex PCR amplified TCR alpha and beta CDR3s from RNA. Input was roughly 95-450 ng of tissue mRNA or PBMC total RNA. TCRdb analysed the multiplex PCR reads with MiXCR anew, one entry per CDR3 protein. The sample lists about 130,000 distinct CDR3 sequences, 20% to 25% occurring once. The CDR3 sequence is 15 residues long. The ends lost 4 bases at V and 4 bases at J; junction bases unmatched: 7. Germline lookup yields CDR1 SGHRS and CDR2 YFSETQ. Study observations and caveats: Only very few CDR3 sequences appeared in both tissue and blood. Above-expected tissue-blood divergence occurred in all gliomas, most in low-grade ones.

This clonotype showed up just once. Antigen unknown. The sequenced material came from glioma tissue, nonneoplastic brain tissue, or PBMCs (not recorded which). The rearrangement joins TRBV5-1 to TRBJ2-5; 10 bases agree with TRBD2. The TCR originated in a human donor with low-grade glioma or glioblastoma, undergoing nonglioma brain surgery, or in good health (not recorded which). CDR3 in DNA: TGCGCCAGCAGCGGCAGGGCTAGCGGGGGAGAGACCCAGTACTTC. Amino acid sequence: CASSGRASGGETQYF.